This entry concerns a single T cell receptor beta chain. Its antigen has not been determined. Base qualities are missing; no much larger clone stands one base away. Taken from the germline V gene, the CDR1 and CDR2 loops are MNHNS and SASEGT. The V and J ends are trimmed by 8 bases and 1 base, leaving 11 bases between them. The CDR3 measures 13 amino acids from cysteine to phenylalanine. The only DNA kept is the CDR3, 39 bases in frame from the first base. The data originate from a study of tumor-infiltrating lymphocytes in primary liver carcinoma (dated by TCRdb to about 2017). As for the study more broadly: Hepatocellular carcinoma (four) or combined HCC and intrahepatic cholangiocarcinoma (one) was present in the five patients, who were three men and two women aged 30 to 69 years. TCRbeta repertoire sequencing covered 35 or so specimens from 5 patients: roughly 25 tumor regions, 5 adjacent noncancerous liver tissues and 5 peripheral blood samples. Each sample produced roughly 3.5 to 7.5 million productive TCRbeta reads, and read depth showed no significant difference between tissue types. High reproducibility was observed for the technical replicate repertoires, with mean shared-clone rates approximately 0.9 and correlation coefficients above 0.95. TCRbeta repertoire sequencing, expression microarrays and whole-exome sequencing were combined in the study across five regions of each liver tumor, with adjacent normal tissue and blood also included. The tumors of the five patients were staged as T1-T3 N0M0, with maximum diameters ranging from roughly 4.2 to 10 cm. The full study reports these points: Because the samples were bulk and unsorted, CD4+ and CD8+ T cell repertoires could not be compared. Because only the TCR beta chain was sequenced and unpaired alpha chains were not captured, true repertoire diversity is likely underestimated. Repertoire overlap was found to be higher between tumor regions (mean approximately 35%) than between tumor-adjacent (approximately 17%) or tumor-blood (around 15%) pairs, consistent with antigen-driven expansion. With just five patients in the study, the authors point out that the findings should be validated in a larger study. Compared with blood, tumors had a significantly larger share of the repertoire taken up by the top 250 clones (p = 0.039).

Starting from approximately 500 ng total RNA, TCRbeta-specific cDNA was produced by reverse transcription with a constant-region primer and ProtoScript II reverse transcriptase. Three nested multiplex PCR rounds, following a slightly modified ARM-PCR procedure, were used to build the TCRbeta libraries. Each of the first two PCR rounds ran for nine to ten cycles and used multiplex TRBV1-TRBV30 forward primers together with a Cbeta reverse primer. A final 25-cycle PCR with Deep VentR polymerase added sample barcodes and Illumina adapters. Before sequencing, amplicons of 200-500 bp were purified from gel using a QIAquick gel extraction kit. An Illumina HiSeq 2500 was used to sequence the TCRbeta amplicons, generating 250-bp paired-end reads. The study's processing was this. Reads were quality-trimmed with Trimmomatic v0.33, and paired reads were merged with FLASH v1.2.11 to recover full CDR3 sequences. V, D and J germline segments were assigned to the rearranged TCRbeta sequences using MiGEC v1.2.1b. VDJtools v1.0.0 computed clonotype statistics and Shannon-Wiener diversity indices. Except for diversity analysis, only each sample's 250 most abundant clonotypes were used in subsequent analyses to reduce sampling bias. TCRdb cleaned the public reads at Q25 with fastp, built clones with MiXCR and kept in-frame beta chains. Duplicate CDR3 protein sequences are folded into a single record with the most common DNA and genes. The V and J calls here are based on TCRdb, not the publication. Present in this sample are 35,000 to 45,000 distinct CDR3 sequences, roughly 73% of which were seen just once. The ten top clones hold around two fifths of the sample.

Without any cell sorting, total RNA and DNA were co-extracted from approximately 22-30 mg of bulk tissue using the AllPrep DNA/RNA mini kit. Surgical resection was performed in China between November 2015 and early 2016 on about 5 patients with histopathologically diagnosed primary liver carcinoma. Patients had chronic HBV infection and were treatment-naive at sampling. Each fresh piece of tumor and adjacent tissue was cut in two, with one half stored in RNAlater at -80 degrees C and the other half sent for histology. The clonotype comes from a woman in her twenties or thirties with primary liver carcinoma and hepatitis B virus infection. The chain is made from TRBV6-1 and TRBJ1-1, with TRBD1 perhaps the D gene, on 5 matching bases. The sequencing sample was made of tumor-adjacent normal liver tissue. Read as DNA, the sequence is TGTGCCAGCGGTGCCAGGGAGAACACTGAAGCTTTCTTT. The encoded protein is CASGARENTEAFF.